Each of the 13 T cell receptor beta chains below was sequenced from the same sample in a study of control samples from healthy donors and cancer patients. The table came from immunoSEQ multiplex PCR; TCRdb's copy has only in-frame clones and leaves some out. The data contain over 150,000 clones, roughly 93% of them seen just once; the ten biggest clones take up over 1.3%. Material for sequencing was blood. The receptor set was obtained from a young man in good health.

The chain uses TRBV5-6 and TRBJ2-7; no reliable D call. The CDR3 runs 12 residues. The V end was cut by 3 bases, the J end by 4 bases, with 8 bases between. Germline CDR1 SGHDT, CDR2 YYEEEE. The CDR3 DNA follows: TGTGCCAGCAGCTCTGTGGGATACGAGCAGTACTTC. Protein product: CASSSVGYEQYF.

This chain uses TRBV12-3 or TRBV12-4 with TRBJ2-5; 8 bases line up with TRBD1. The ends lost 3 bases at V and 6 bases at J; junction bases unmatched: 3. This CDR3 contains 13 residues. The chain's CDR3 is CASSLQGAKTQYF. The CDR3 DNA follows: TGTGCCAGCAGTTTGCAGGGGGCGAAGACCCAGTACTTC.

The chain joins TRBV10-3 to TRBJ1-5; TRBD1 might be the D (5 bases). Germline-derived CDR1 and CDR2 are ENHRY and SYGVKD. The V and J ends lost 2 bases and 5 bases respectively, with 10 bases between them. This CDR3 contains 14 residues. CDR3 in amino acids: CAISEDRIHQPQHF. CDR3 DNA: TGTGCCATCAGTGAGGACAGAATTCATCAGCCCCAGCATTTT.

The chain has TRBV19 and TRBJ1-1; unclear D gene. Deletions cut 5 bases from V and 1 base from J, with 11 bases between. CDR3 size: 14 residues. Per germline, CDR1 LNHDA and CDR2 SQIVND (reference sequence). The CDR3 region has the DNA TGTGCCAGTAGTCCTCTTGCCGCGAACACTGAAGCTTTCTTT. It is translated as CASSPLAANTEAFF.

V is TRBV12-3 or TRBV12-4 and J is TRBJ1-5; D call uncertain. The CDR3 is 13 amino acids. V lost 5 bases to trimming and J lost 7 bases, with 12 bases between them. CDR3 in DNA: TGTGCCAGCAGTCCCCCCGGAGGCCAGCCCCAGCATTTT. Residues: CASSPPGGQPQHF.

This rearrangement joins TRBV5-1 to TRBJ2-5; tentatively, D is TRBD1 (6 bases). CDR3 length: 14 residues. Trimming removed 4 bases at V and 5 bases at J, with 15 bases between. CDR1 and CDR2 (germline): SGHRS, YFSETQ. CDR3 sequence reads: CASSQGHPGETQYF. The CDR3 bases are TGCGCCAGCAGCCAGGGGCATCCGGGGGAGACCCAGTACTTC. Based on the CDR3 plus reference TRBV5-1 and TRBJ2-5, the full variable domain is KAGVTQTPRYLIKTRGQQVTLSCSPISGHRSVSWYQQTPGQGLQFLFEYFSETQRNKGNFPGRFSGRQFSNSRSEMNVSTLELGDSALYLCASSQGHPGETQYFGPGTRLLVL.

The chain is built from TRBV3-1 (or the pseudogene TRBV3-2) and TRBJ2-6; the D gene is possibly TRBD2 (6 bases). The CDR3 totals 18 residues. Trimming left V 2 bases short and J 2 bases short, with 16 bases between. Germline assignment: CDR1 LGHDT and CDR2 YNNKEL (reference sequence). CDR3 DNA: TGTGCCAGCAGCCAAATACAAATGGGGGAGGCTGGGGCCAACGTCCTGACTTTC. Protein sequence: CASSQIQMGEAGANVLTF.

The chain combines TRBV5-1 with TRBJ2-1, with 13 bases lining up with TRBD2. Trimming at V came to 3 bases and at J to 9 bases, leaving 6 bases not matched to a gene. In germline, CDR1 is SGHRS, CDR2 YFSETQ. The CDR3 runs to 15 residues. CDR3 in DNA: TGCGCCAGCAGCTACGGGACTAGCGGGGCAGGTGAGCAGTTCTTC. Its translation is CASSYGTSGAGEQFF. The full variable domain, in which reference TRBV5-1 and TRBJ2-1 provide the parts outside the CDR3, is KAGVTQTPRYLIKTRGQQVTLSCSPISGHRSVSWYQQTPGQGLQFLFEYFSETQRNKGNFPGRFSGRQFSNSRSEMNVSTLELGDSALYLCASSYGTSGAGEQFFGPGTRLTVL.

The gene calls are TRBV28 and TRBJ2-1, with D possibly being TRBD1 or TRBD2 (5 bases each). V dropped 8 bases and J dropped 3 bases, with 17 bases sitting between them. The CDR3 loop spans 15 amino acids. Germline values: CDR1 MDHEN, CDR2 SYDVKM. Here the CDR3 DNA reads TGTGCCAGCCGAGGGCAGGGAACTCACTACAATGAGCAGTTCTTC. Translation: CASRGQGTHYNEQFF.

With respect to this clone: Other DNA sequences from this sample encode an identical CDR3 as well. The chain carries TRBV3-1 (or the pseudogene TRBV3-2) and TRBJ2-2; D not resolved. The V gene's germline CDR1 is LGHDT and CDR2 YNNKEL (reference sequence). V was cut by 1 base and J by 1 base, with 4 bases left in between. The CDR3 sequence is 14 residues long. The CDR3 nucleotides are TGTGCCAGCAGCCAAGGACAGAACACCGGGGAGCTGTTTTTT. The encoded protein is CASSQGQNTGELFF.

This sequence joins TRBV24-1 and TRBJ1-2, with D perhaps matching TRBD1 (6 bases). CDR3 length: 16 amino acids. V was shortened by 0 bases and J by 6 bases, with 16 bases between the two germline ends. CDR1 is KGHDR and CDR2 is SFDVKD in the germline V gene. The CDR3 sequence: CATSDLPFGGADGYTF. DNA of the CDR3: TGTGCCACCAGTGATTTGCCCTTCGGGGGCGCGGATGGCTACACCTTC.

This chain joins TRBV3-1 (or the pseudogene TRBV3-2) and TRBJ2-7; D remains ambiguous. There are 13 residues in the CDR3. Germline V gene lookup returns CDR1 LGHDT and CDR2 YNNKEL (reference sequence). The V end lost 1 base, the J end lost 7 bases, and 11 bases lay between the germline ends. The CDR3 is CASSQVSAAEQYF. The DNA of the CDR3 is TGTGCCAGCAGCCAAGTTTCTGCGGCGGAGCAGTACTTC.

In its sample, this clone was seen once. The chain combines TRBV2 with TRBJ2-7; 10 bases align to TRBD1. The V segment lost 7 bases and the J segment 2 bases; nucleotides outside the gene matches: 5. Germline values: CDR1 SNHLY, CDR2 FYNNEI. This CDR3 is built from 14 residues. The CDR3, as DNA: TGTGCCAGCAACCGGGACAGGGGCCCCTACGAGCAGTACTTC. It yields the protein CASNRDRGPYEQYF.